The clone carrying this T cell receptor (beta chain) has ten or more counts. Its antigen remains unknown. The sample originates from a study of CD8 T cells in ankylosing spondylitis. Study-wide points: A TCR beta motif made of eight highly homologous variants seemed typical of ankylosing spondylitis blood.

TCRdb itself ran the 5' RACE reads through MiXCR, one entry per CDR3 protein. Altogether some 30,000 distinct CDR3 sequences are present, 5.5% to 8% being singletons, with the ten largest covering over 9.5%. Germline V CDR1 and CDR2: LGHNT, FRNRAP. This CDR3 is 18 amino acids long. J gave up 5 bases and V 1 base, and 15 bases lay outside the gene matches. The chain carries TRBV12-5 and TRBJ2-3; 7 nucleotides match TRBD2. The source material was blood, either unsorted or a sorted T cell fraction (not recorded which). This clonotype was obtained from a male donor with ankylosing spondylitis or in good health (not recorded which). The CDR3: CASGLAAQTSSGRDTQYF. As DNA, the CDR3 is TGTGCTAGTGGTTTGGCGGCCCAGACTAGCTCTGGTCGAGATACGCAGTATTTT. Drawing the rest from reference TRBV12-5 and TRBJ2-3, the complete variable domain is DARVTQTPRHKVTEMGQEVTMRCQPILGHNTVFWYRQTMMQGLELLAYFRNRAPLDDSGMPKDRFSAEMPDATLATLKIQPSEPRDSAVYFCASGLAAQTSSGRDTQYFGPGTRLTVL.